This T cell receptor beta chain originates from a study of blood T cell repertoires in COVID-19. Study background: Samples came from the United States, Italy and Spain, spanning acute and convalescent COVID-19.

This clone turned up a few times. V gave up 1 base and J gave up 2 bases; unmatched junction bases: 3. CDR3 length: 15 amino acids. The V gene's germline CDR1 is SGHDT and CDR2 YYEEEE. In the original analysis: Amplified reference gene primers provided the basis for estimating nucleated cell counts. Generated by immunoSEQ multiplex PCR, the TCRdb table keeps only in-frame clones and is missing some. V and J calls and clone size are as listed in that table; D and trimming were resolved from the DNA. The profile shows 95,000 to 150,000 clones, 80% to 90% of them singletons. Sequenced material: peripheral blood. The V call is TRBV5-6, the J call TRBJ1-2, with 9 bases that match TRBD1. The sequence derives from an older man with active or convalescent COVID-19. Written as DNA, the CDR3 is TGTGCCAGCAGCTTGTTGGGACAGGGCAACTATGGCTACACCTTC. Its translation: CASSLLGQGNYGYTF.